A selection of T cell receptor beta chains follows, all from one sample in a study of T cell responses to AZD1222 COVID-19 vaccine. Clones were sequenced by immunoSEQ multiplex PCR, and TCRdb holds only the in-frame ones, with some missing. The profile covers roughly 140,000 clones, with roughly nine tenths appearing a single time and approximately 3.5% taken by the ten largest. The sample was peripheral blood, taken 28 days after the second AZD1222 dose. These receptors came from an adult who received the AZD1222 COVID-19 vaccine. Both conserved end residues are part of each CDR3.

cdr3_length	j_call	v_call	cdr3_aa
15	TRBJ1-1	TRBV30	CAWSLRGGGDTEAFF
15	TRBJ2-2	TRBV5-1	CASSLDSHNTGELFF
15	TRBJ2-7	TRBV3-1/TRBV3-2	CASSQDAQPQAEQYF
17	TRBJ1-2	TRBV24-1	CATSDRIRGGSNYGYTF
15	TRBJ2-5	TRBV11-2	CASSLESGTQETQYF
18	TRBJ1-6	TRBV5-4	CASSLGGDGAGIRGPLHF
16	TRBJ1-1	TRBV6-6	CASRHRDRGRLAEAFF
14	TRBJ2-7	TRBV5-8	CASNRLAGHYEQYF
18	TRBJ1-6	TRBV28	CASQRGPGPFSYNSPLHF
13	TRBJ2-5	TRBV2	CASGKEGSETQYF
12	TRBJ2-7	TRBV6-5	CASSYDRGEQYF
13	TRBJ1-1	TRBV7-9	CASGGWVNTEAFF
16	TRBJ2-5	TRBV2	CASATSGRRLGETQYF
15	TRBJ1-2	TRBV30	CAWSSPFGDDYGYTF
15	TRBJ2-5	TRBV28	CASSHPRQGVQTQYF
15	TRBJ1-5	TRBV24-1	CATSDGTGGDQPQHF
16	TRBJ2-2	TRBV7-6	CASSLELAGYGGELFF
15	TRBJ1-3	TRBV19	CASSGPHFSGNTIYF
15	TRBJ2-7	TRBV28	CASSTYRGRLYEQYF
14	TRBJ2-7	TRBV19	CASSSQDRAYEQYF
13	TRBJ2-7	TRBV3-1/TRBV3-2	CASSQDSMSEQYF
17	TRBJ1-1	TRBV18	CASSPRGGGILDTEAFF
16	TRBJ2-3	TRBV7-2	CASSSLVAGGADTQYF
13	TRBJ2-7	TRBV10-3	CAITVTGRSEQYF
13	TRBJ1-6	TRBV19	CASSIDGGSPLHF
13	TRBJ1-4	TRBV6-1	CASSEAESEKLFF